This T cell receptor (beta chain) was obtained from a study of T cell changes during pregnancy in multiple sclerosis. The CDR3 has 11 residues. V shed 8 bases and J shed 4 bases, with 8 bases lying between them. The germline CDR1 and CDR2 sequences are MNHEY and SMNVEV (reference sequence). Profiling relied on immunoSEQ multiplex PCR, and the TCRdb table lists in-frame clones only, not all of them. The table has around 35,000 clones, 90% seen once. The chain combines TRBV27 with TRBJ1-1; D is possibly TRBD1 (5 bases). The origin of this receptor is a female donor with multiple sclerosis, enrolled in a pregnancy study. The sample was CD8+ T cells from peripheral blood mononuclear cells, taken after pregnancy. The CDR3 sequence: CASGGGTEAFF. The CDR3 bases are TGTGCCAGCGGGGGGGGCACTGAAGCTTTCTTT.